The subject of this entry is one T cell receptor beta chain. No antigen is known for it. The data belong to a study of post-analysis software for immune sequencing data. Trimming shortened V by 7 bases and J by 1 base, and 22 bases separated the two germline ends. CDR1 and CDR2 from the germline V gene are SGHRS and YFSETQ. The CDR3 runs to 17 residues. Findings and limits, study-wide: Compared with controls, patients had more of 4 or 5 TRBV segments, including TRBV5-6, TRBV5-1 and TRBV20-1. People with multiple sclerosis had a significantly lower normalized Chao1 diversity than controls did.

Prepared TCR beta cDNA libraries contained unique molecular identifiers. Between about 1 and 11 million T cells gave rise to hundreds of thousands of cDNA molecules. A single record per CDR3 protein comes from TCRdb applying MiXCR to the PCR reads. The repertoire holds around 500,000 distinct CDR3 sequences, with around a third as singletons. The clonotype was recovered from a girl aged 2 to 17 with multiple sclerosis. The V gene is TRBV5-1, the J gene TRBJ2-3; D gene unclear. The specimen was blood. The CDR3 bases are TGCGCCAGCGGGCTACTGGAACTAACCTACGGCACAGATACGCAGTATTTT. It codes for CASGLLELTYGTDTQYF. Together with reference TRBV5-1 and TRBJ2-3, the CDR3 gives the full variable domain: KAGVTQTPRYLIKTRGQQVTLSCSPISGHRSVSWYQQTPGQGLQFLFEYFSETQRNKGNFPGRFSGRQFSNSRSEMNVSTLELGDSALYLCASGLLELTYGTDTQYFGPGTRLTVL.